Listed below are T cell receptor beta chains from one sample, sequenced in a study of shared clonotypes between healthy human individuals. TCRdb's copy holds only in-frame clones and misses some; the assay was immunoSEQ multiplex PCR. The repertoire holds 2 million to 2.5 million clones, with about 92% as singletons. What was sequenced was naive CD4+ T cells from PBMCs. The origin of the receptors is a man aged 18-30 years in good health. Some clones in this sample may be carry-over from other donors' samples. The CDR3 runs from the conserved cysteine through the conserved F or W. Each record gives: J gene, clone size, D gene, V gene, CDR3 protein, CDR3 DNA. The D gene is left open where the match is weak. Size tells how often a clone was seen (once, few, many) or the class of an expanded clone, and some rows leave it out.

j_gene: TRBJ2-7; abundance: NA; d_gene: TRBD2; v_gene: TRBV5-1; CDR3aa: CASSFLAGGNEQYF; CDR3nt: TGCGCCAGCAGCTTCCTAGCGGGAGGTAACGAGCAGTACTTC
j_gene: TRBJ2-7; abundance: NA; d_gene: NA; v_gene: TRBV5-1; CDR3aa: CASSPTSGSYEQYF; CDR3nt: TGCGCCAGCAGCCCTACATCGGGCTCCTACGAGCAGTACTTC
j_gene: TRBJ2-7; abundance: NA; d_gene: NA; v_gene: TRBV19; CDR3aa: CASSIYEQYF; CDR3nt: TGTGCCAGTAGTATATACGAGCAGTACTTC
j_gene: TRBJ2-3; abundance: NA; d_gene: NA; v_gene: TRBV20-1; CDR3aa: CTGEDTDTQYF; CDR3nt: TGCACGGGGGAAGACACAGATACGCAGTATTTT
j_gene: TRBJ2-3; abundance: NA; d_gene: NA; v_gene: TRBV29-1; CDR3aa: CSVVGPTDTQYF; CDR3nt: TGCAGCGTTGTTGGACCCACAGATACGCAGTATTTT
j_gene: TRBJ2-1; abundance: once; d_gene: TRBD2; v_gene: TRBV11-2; CDR3aa: CASAGLGEAEQFF; CDR3nt: TGTGCCAGCGCGGGACTAGGAGAGGCTGAGCAGTTCTTC
j_gene: TRBJ2-1; abundance: NA; d_gene: NA; v_gene: TRBV9; CDR3aa: CASSVAGGSVANEQFF; CDR3nt: TGTGCCAGCAGCGTAGCTGGGGGGAGCGTGGCCAATGAGCAGTTCTTC
j_gene: TRBJ2-4; abundance: NA; d_gene: NA; v_gene: TRBV6-1; CDR3aa: CASPPDGLAKNIQYF; CDR3nt: TGTGCCAGCCCGCCCGATGGGCTAGCCAAAAACATTCAGTACTTC
j_gene: TRBJ1-5; abundance: NA; d_gene: TRBD1; v_gene: TRBV28; CDR3aa: CASSGSDRANQPQHF; CDR3nt: TGTGCCAGCAGTGGGTCAGACAGGGCCAACCAGCCCCAGCATTTT
j_gene: TRBJ2-7; abundance: NA; d_gene: NA; v_gene: TRBV5-6; CDR3aa: CASSLRTSSYEQYF; CDR3nt: TGTGCCAGCAGCTTGCGGACAAGCTCCTACGAGCAGTACTTC
j_gene: TRBJ1-5; abundance: NA; d_gene: NA; v_gene: TRBV9; CDR3aa: CASSAGSHDQPQHF; CDR3nt: TGTGCCAGCAGCGCTGGGTCTCACGATCAGCCCCAGCATTTT
j_gene: TRBJ2-7; abundance: once; d_gene: NA; v_gene: TRBV7-2; CDR3aa: CASSPLGLAYEQYF; CDR3nt: TGTGCCAGCAGCCCCTTGGGACTCGCCTACGAGCAGTACTTC
j_gene: TRBJ1-2; abundance: NA; d_gene: NA; v_gene: TRBV7-8; CDR3aa: CASSLESLGTSNGYTF; CDR3nt: TGTGCCAGCAGCTTAGAATCTTTGGGGACATCAAATGGCTACACCTTC
j_gene: TRBJ2-3; abundance: NA; d_gene: NA; v_gene: TRBV7-8; CDR3aa: CASSRWGPTDTQYF; CDR3nt: TGTGCCAGCAGCCGGTGGGGGCCGACAGATACGCAGTATTTT
j_gene: TRBJ2-1; abundance: NA; d_gene: NA; v_gene: TRBV10-2; CDR3aa: CATRLREGDEQFF; CDR3nt: TGCGCCACCCGCCTGCGGGAAGGGGATGAGCAGTTCTTC
j_gene: TRBJ2-7; abundance: NA; d_gene: NA; v_gene: TRBV29-1; CDR3aa: CSVWTDSRTYEQYF; CDR3nt: TGCAGCGTCTGGACGGACTCAAGAACCTACGAGCAGTACTTC
j_gene: TRBJ1-1; abundance: NA; d_gene: TRBD1; v_gene: TRBV7-3; CDR3aa: CASSLLQGVGEAFF; CDR3nt: TGTGCCAGCAGCCTACTACAGGGGGTTGGTGAAGCTTTCTTT
j_gene: TRBJ2-6; abundance: NA; d_gene: NA; v_gene: TRBV7-2; CDR3aa: CASSLVRSGANVLTF; CDR3nt: TGTGCCAGCAGCTTAGTTCGCTCTGGGGCCAACGTCCTGACTTTC
j_gene: TRBJ1-2; abundance: NA; d_gene: TRBD1; v_gene: TRBV28; CDR3aa: CASRALGTGDYGYTF; CDR3nt: TGTGCCAGCAGAGCGCTAGGGACAGGAGACTATGGCTACACCTTC
j_gene: TRBJ2-3; abundance: NA; d_gene: TRBD2; v_gene: TRBV5-1; CDR3aa: CATKVLADSRDTQYF; CDR3nt: TGCGCCACCAAGGTTCTAGCGGACTCCCGAGATACGCAGTATTTT
j_gene: TRBJ1-2; abundance: once; d_gene: NA; v_gene: TRBV5-4; CDR3aa: CASSLAGRDGYTF; CDR3nt: TGTGCCAGCAGCTTGGCAGGGAGGGATGGCTACACCTTC
j_gene: TRBJ1-1; abundance: NA; d_gene: TRBD1; v_gene: TRBV7-3; CDR3aa: CASSLQGGRLNTEAFF; CDR3nt: TGTGCCAGCAGCCTCCAGGGGGGCCGGCTGAACACTGAAGCTTTCTTT
j_gene: TRBJ2-7; abundance: NA; d_gene: NA; v_gene: TRBV7-2; CDR3aa: CASSLGGLTSYEQYF; CDR3nt: TGTGCCAGCAGCTTAGGGGGACTTACCTCCTACGAGCAGTACTTC
j_gene: TRBJ2-1; abundance: NA; d_gene: NA; v_gene: TRBV7-3; CDR3aa: CASSFQGGLYNEQFF; CDR3nt: TGTGCCAGCAGCTTTCAGGGGGGCCTTTACAATGAGCAGTTCTTC
j_gene: TRBJ2-7; abundance: NA; d_gene: NA; v_gene: TRBV2; CDR3aa: CASGSRPLAGGRQAYEQYF; CDR3nt: TGTGCCAGCGGGAGCAGGCCGCTTGCTGGAGGGAGGCAAGCCTACGAGCAGTACTTC
j_gene: TRBJ1-5; abundance: NA; d_gene: NA; v_gene: TRBV28; CDR3aa: CASSLSRGSGNQPQHF; CDR3nt: TGTGCCAGCAGTTTATCTAGGGGGAGCGGCAATCAGCCCCAGCATTTT
j_gene: TRBJ2-1; abundance: once; d_gene: NA; v_gene: TRBV27; CDR3aa: CASIDEQFF; CDR3nt: TGTGCCAGCATAGATGAGCAGTTCTTC
j_gene: TRBJ1-1; abundance: NA; d_gene: NA; v_gene: TRBV5-1; CDR3aa: CASRPDRTNTEAFF; CDR3nt: TGCGCCAGCAGACCGGACAGAACCAACACTGAAGCTTTCTTT
j_gene: TRBJ2-5; abundance: NA; d_gene: NA; v_gene: TRBV27; CDR3aa: CASSPDPRRAAGETQYF; CDR3nt: TGTGCCAGCAGTCCCGACCCCCGCAGGGCGGCAGGTGAGACCCAGTACTTC
j_gene: TRBJ2-3; abundance: NA; d_gene: NA; v_gene: TRBV7-9; CDR3aa: CASSLLRERRTDTQYF; CDR3nt: TGTGCCAGCAGCTTATTACGGGAGCGACGCACAGATACGCAGTATTTT
j_gene: TRBJ2-1; abundance: NA; d_gene: NA; v_gene: TRBV9; CDR3aa: CASSVGAGSYNEQFF; CDR3nt: TGTGCCAGCAGCGTAGGAGCAGGTTCCTACAATGAGCAGTTCTTC
j_gene: TRBJ2-7; abundance: once; d_gene: NA; v_gene: TRBV7-2; CDR3aa: CASSLQEGRYEQYF; CDR3nt: TGTGCCAGCAGCTTACAGGAGGGAAGGTACGAGCAGTACTTC
j_gene: TRBJ1-2; abundance: NA; d_gene: NA; v_gene: TRBV4-3; CDR3aa: CASSQDHRQSPAGYTF; CDR3nt: TGCGCCAGCAGCCAAGATCACAGACAGTCCCCCGCGGGCTACACCTTC
j_gene: TRBJ2-7; abundance: NA; d_gene: NA; v_gene: TRBV7-2; CDR3aa: CASSLVRVSSYEQYF; CDR3nt: TGTGCCAGCAGCTTAGTGCGGGTTAGCTCCTACGAGCAGTACTTC
j_gene: TRBJ2-7; abundance: NA; d_gene: TRBD1; v_gene: TRBV7-8; CDR3aa: CASSRDRVPYEQYF; CDR3nt: TGTGCCAGCAGCAGAGACAGGGTCCCATACGAGCAGTACTTC
j_gene: TRBJ1-2; abundance: NA; d_gene: NA; v_gene: TRBV5-1; CDR3aa: CASSLGQGLDGYTF; CDR3nt: TGCGCCAGCAGCTTGGGGCAGGGGCTGGATGGCTACACCTTC
j_gene: TRBJ2-7; abundance: NA; d_gene: NA; v_gene: TRBV28; CDR3aa: CASRVYGDMKEQYF; CDR3nt: TGTGCCAGCAGAGTCTACGGGGATATGAAAGAGCAGTACTTC
j_gene: TRBJ2-1; abundance: NA; d_gene: NA; v_gene: TRBV18; CDR3aa: CASSPVPGGGGYNEQFF; CDR3nt: TGTGCCAGCTCACCAGTCCCAGGGGGCGGGGGCTACAATGAGCAGTTCTTC